This record looks at one T cell receptor beta chain sequence and its context. Antigen unknown. The sample holds other DNA sequences that translate to the same CDR3. This record belongs to a study of beta chain features in type 1 diabetes. Points from the study as a whole: Significant though moderate, a shortening of TCRB CDR3s appeared in all four CD4+ subsets of Type 1 diabetes patients.

The CDR3 is made up of 15 amino acids. Per germline, CDR1 KGHSH and CDR2 LQKENI. The V gene end was trimmed by 0 bases and the J gene end by 2 bases; junction bases not matched to a gene: 1. Expressed TCRB transcripts were sequenced because the entire RNA isolate underwent reverse transcription. TCRdb's copy holds only in-frame clones and misses some; the assay was immunoSEQ multiplex PCR. This table holds hundreds of thousands of clones, around an eighth found once. The chain is built from TRBV18 and TRBJ2-7; TRBD2 aligns across 10 bases. The sample taken for sequencing was naive CD4+ T cells from blood. This receptor was obtained from a man in his late teens or twenties with type 1 diabetes. CDR3 coding DNA: TGTGCCAGCTCACCACCTGGACTAGCGGCCTACGAGCAGTACTTC. Its translation: CASSPPGLAAYEQYF.